One and the same sample provided the 24 T cell receptor beta chains below, sequenced in a study of glioma-infiltrating T cells after dendritic cell vaccination listed by TCRdb under 2016. Libraries were made using the immunoSEQ multiplex PCR assay. TCRdb provides this immuneACCESS table in a form limited to in-frame rearrangements. Some clones are lacking; in checked studies, under half of them reflect an unresolved V gene, and why the rest are absent is not known. The sample contains 55,000 to 75,000 clones, approximately 80% of them found a single time. Jointly, the top ten make up approximately 14% of the sample. The intended sense of this specimen's time point label: after dendritic cell vaccination, including at tumor progression/relapse. This specimen consisted of blood, obtained after dendritic cell vaccination. All receptors come from a human donor with glioblastoma.

This clone was counted only a few times. The V call is TRBV13, the J call TRBJ1-3; D is unresolved. This CDR3 comprises 14 residues. With 3 bases removed from V and 0 bases from J, the gap between germline ends came to 6 bases. Looked up from germline, CDR1 is PRHDT and CDR2 is FYEKMQ (reference sequence). The CDR3 loop reads CASSLPSSGNTIYF. CDR3 DNA sequence: TGTGCCAGCAGCTTGCCGAGCTCTGGAAACACCATATATTTT.

This chain links TRBV7-2 with TRBJ2-2, with 8 bases matching TRBD2. Germline CDR1 and CDR2: SGHTA and FQGNSA. V lost 2 bases, J lost 7 bases, and 6 bases stayed unmatched. This CDR3 has 15 amino acids. The chain's CDR3 is CASSLSAGAGGELFF. CDR3 sequence (DNA): TGTGCCAGCAGCTTATCAGCGGGGGCCGGCGGGGAGCTGTTTTTT.

V and J are TRBV30 and TRBJ1-2; D possibly corresponds to TRBD1 (6 bases). Germline values: CDR1 GTSNPN, CDR2 SVGIG (reference sequence). The V gene lost 8 bases and the J gene lost 8 bases, with 15 bases spanning the gap. This CDR3 spans 11 amino acids. The CDR3 loop reads CAGEGGEGYTF. The CDR3 DNA follows: TGTGCCGGGGAGGGGGGGGAGGGCTACACCTTC.

The chain links TRBV6-5 to TRBJ1-4; 9 nucleotides match TRBD1. This CDR3 is built from 12 residues. The junction had 7 bases not matched to a gene; V was cut back by 4 bases and J by 16 bases. Germline V gene lookup returns CDR1 MNHEY and CDR2 SVGAGI. In DNA, the CDR3 is TGTGCCAGCAGTTCCGGGGACAGGGCGTGGTTTTTT. This gives the protein CASSSGDRAWFF.

This chain joins TRBV11-2 and TRBJ1-1; 9 bases map to TRBD1. Germline V CDR1 and CDR2: SGHAT, FQNNGV. CDR3 length: 16 amino acids. After removal of 6 bases from V and 0 bases from J, the junction contained 8 bases not matched to a gene. The CDR3 nucleotides read TGTGCCAGCAGGCTTTGGGACAGGGATATGAACACTGAAGCTTTCTTT. Its protein is CASRLWDRDMNTEAFF.

On this clone: At one end, the junction sequence differs from germline, possibly due to a read error. Other DNA sequences in the sample encode the same CDR3. The J gene is TRBJ1-6, the V gene TRBV6-5; D might be TRBD1 (5 bases). This CDR3 spans 15 amino acids. Germline CDR1 reads MNHEY; CDR2 reads SVGAGI. CDR3 sequence reads: CASSYSGQINSPLHF. DNA of the CDR3: TGTGCCAGCAGTTACTCGGGGCAGATTAATTCCCCCCTCCACTTT.

This rearrangement joins TRBV15 to TRBJ1-2; 8 bases match TRBD1. CDR1 is LNHNV, CDR2 YYDKDF, per germline (reference sequence). The CDR3 contains 16 residues. Trimming removed 0 bases from V and 5 bases from J; junction bases left unmatched: 8. For the CDR3, the DNA is TGTGCCACCAGCAGAGATCGGGCAGGGGGCGCGTATGGCTACACCTTC. Its protein is CATSRDRAGGAYGYTF.

The CDR3 bases are TGTGCCAGCAGTCCCCGGGACAGGGGGTATCAGCCCCAGCATTTT. Its protein product is CASSPRDRGYQPQHF. This chain joins TRBV27 and TRBJ1-5; TRBD1 aligns across 11 bases. V dropped 5 bases and J dropped 5; count of bases not matched to a gene: 5. The CDR3 is 15 residues long. The germline CDR1 and CDR2 sequences are MNHEY and SMNVEV (reference sequence).

V usage is TRBV6-5 and J usage is TRBJ2-1, with TRBD2 matching over 10 bases. Per the germline V gene, CDR1 is MNHEY and CDR2 is SVGAGI. V trimming: 6 bases; J trimming: 5 bases; junction bases outside the gene matches: 4. This CDR3 has 14 amino acids. CDR3 sequence (DNA): TGTGCCAGCAGCCTACTAGCGGGAAACAATGAGCAGTTCTTC. It encodes CASSLLAGNNEQFF.

This chain connects TRBV7-3 to TRBJ2-3; 7 bases align to TRBD2. The V gene end was trimmed by 2 bases and the J gene end by 4 bases; junction bases not matched to a gene: 18. The CDR3 has 19 amino acids. Germline V lookup: CDR1 SGHTA, CDR2 FQGTGA. CDR3 loop: CASSLDSPTSDSGADTQYF. Written as DNA, the CDR3 is TGTGCCAGCAGCTTAGACAGCCCTACTAGCGACTCGGGGGCAGATACGCAGTATTTT.

The chain carries TRBV19 and TRBJ2-7; the match to TRBD1 covers 12 bases. Looked up from germline, CDR1 is LNHDA and CDR2 is SQIVND (reference sequence). The junction had 3 bases not matched to a gene; V was cut back by 3 bases and J by 6 bases. The CDR3 length is 14 residues. As DNA, the CDR3 is TGTGCCAGTAGTATGGGACAGGGGGCCGGCGAGCAGTACTTC. It encodes CASSMGQGAGEQYF. The full variable domain, completed using reference TRBV19 and TRBJ2-7, is DGGITQSPKYLFRKEGQNVTLSCEQNLNHDAMYWYRQDPGQGLRLIYYSQIVNDFQKGDIAEGYSVSREKKESFPLTVTSAQKNPTAFYLCASSMGQGAGEQYFGPGTRLTVT.

The chain recombines TRBV9 with TRBJ1-4; TRBD1 might be the D (6 bases). The CDR3 runs 17 residues. Germline assignment: CDR1 SGDLS and CDR2 YYNGEE. Trimming cost V 0 bases and J 5 bases, with 17 bases left between them. CDR3 nucleotide sequence: TGTGCCAGCAGCGTAGACCTCCCAGGGGCTCTAAATGAAAAACTGTTTTTT. The encoded protein is CASSVDLPGALNEKLFF.

The chain has TRBV2 and TRBJ1-4; D might be TRBD1 (5 bases). This CDR3 has 15 residues. CDR1 is SNHLY, CDR2 FYNNEI, per germline. Trimming pared 5 bases from V and 4 bases from J, leaving 14 bases between. CDR3 protein: CASSLTGKINEKLFF. Written as DNA, the CDR3 is TGTGCCAGCAGTTTAACAGGAAAAATTAATGAAAAACTGTTTTTT. Looking up the rest from reference TRBV2 and TRBJ1-4 gives the full variable domain: EPEVTQTPSHQVTQMGQEVILRCVPISNHLYFYWYRQILGQKVEFLVSFYNNEISEKSEIFDDQFSVERPDGSNFTLKIRSTKLEDSAMYFCASSLTGKINEKLFFGSGTQLSVL.

The genes are TRBV9 and TRBJ2-5; TRBD1 aligns across 8 bases. The CDR3 sequence is 15 residues long. Germline V gene lookup returns CDR1 SGDLS and CDR2 YYNGEE. Trimming at V came to 4 bases and at J to 5 bases, leaving 10 bases not matched to a gene. The CDR3 DNA follows: TGTGCCAGCAGCCCCAGCGGACAGGGCCACGAGACCCAGTACTTC. Amino acids: CASSPSGQGHETQYF.

For the CDR3, the DNA is TGTGCCAGCAGTTACTCGAGGGCTTCCTATAATTCACCCCTCCACTTT. As protein: CASSYSRASYNSPLHF. V is TRBV6-5 and J is TRBJ1-6; no clear D. CDR1 and CDR2 from the germline V gene are MNHEY and SVGAGI. Trimming took 0 bases from V and 1 from J, leaving 7 bases between them. CDR3 length: 16 residues.

The CDR3 bases are TGTGCCAGCAGCTTAGTCACAGGGAACGAGCAGTACTTC. Encoded protein: CASSLVTGNEQYF. The rearrangement uses TRBV7-6 and TRBJ2-7; D is perhaps TRBD1 (6 bases). V lost 1 base and J lost 5, with 9 bases in between. Looked up from germline, CDR1 is SGHVS and CDR2 is FNYEAQ. The CDR3 runs 13 residues.

The rearrangement joins TRBV11-3 to TRBJ2-2; 11 bases fit TRBD1. The CDR3 runs to 16 residues. J gave up 6 bases and V 6 bases, and 9 bases lay outside the gene matches. The germline gives CDR1 SGHNT, CDR2 YENEEA. The CDR3 region has the DNA TGTGCCAGCAGTATATGGGGACAGGGGGGTTCCGGGGAGCTGTTTTTT. Translated: CASSIWGQGGSGELFF.

This clone was seen only a few times. The chain recombines TRBV13 with TRBJ2-7; TRBD1 might be the D (6 bases). V shed 6 bases and J shed 2 bases, with 14 bases lying between them. The CDR3 totals 14 residues. Per germline, CDR1 PRHDT and CDR2 FYEKMQ (reference sequence). CDR3 region: CASRRGTPTYEQYF. In nucleotides, the CDR3 is TGTGCCAGCAGGAGAGGGACACCCACCTACGAGCAGTACTTC.

V usage is TRBV6-1 and J usage is TRBJ1-1; the D is unclear. Trimming took 2 bases from V and 1 from J, leaving 11 bases between them. This CDR3 spans 15 amino acids. Germline values: CDR1 MNHNS, CDR2 SASEGT. CDR3 coding DNA: TGTGCCAGCAGTGAAACGCGGGCCTGGAACACTGAAGCTTTCTTT. Its protein is CASSETRAWNTEAFF.

The J gene is TRBJ1-4, the V gene TRBV11-3; maybe TRBD1 (5 bases). CDR1 is SGHNT and CDR2 is YENEEA in the germline V gene. The CDR3 covers 16 residues. Trimming took off 2 bases at V and 8 bases at J, with 18 bases between the two ends. The CDR3 reads CASSLRNLGGEEKLFF. The CDR3 DNA reads as TGTGCCAGCAGCTTACGGAACTTGGGAGGGGAAGAAAAACTGTTTTTT.

The chain recombines TRBV15 with TRBJ1-2; unclear D gene. This CDR3 has 13 amino acids. Germline V CDR1 and CDR2: LNHNV, YYDKDF (reference sequence). V was cut by 2 bases and J by 8 bases, with 12 bases left in between. As DNA, the CDR3 is TGTGCCACCAGCAGACAGGATAAGTTCGGCTACACCTTC. This sequence encodes CATSRQDKFGYTF.

This chain links TRBV2 with TRBJ1-5, with D possibly matching TRBD1 (6 bases). Trimming removed 6 bases at V and 0 bases at J, with 12 bases between. The CDR3 is made up of 15 amino acids. Germline-derived CDR1 and CDR2 are SNHLY and FYNNEI. CDR3 nucleotide sequence: TGTGCCAGCAGCACCGGGACAACTAGCAATCAGCCCCAGCATTTT. Amino acid sequence: CASSTGTTSNQPQHF.

The chain employs TRBV6-6 and TRBJ1-2, with D perhaps matching TRBD1 (6 bases). The CDR3 covers 15 residues. CDR1 MNHNY and CDR2 SVGAGI come from the germline V gene (reference sequence). V was shortened by 6 bases and J by 2 bases, with 16 bases between the two germline ends. The CDR3 spells CASSPDSPANYGYTF. The CDR3 region has the DNA TGTGCCAGCAGCCCGGACAGTCCAGCGAACTATGGCTACACCTTC.

The chain recombines TRBV30 with TRBJ2-5, with TRBD2 as a possible D gene (5 bases). Trimming took 8 bases from V and 5 from J, leaving 9 bases between them. Germline values: CDR1 GTSNPN, CDR2 SVGIG (reference sequence). The CDR3 has 10 amino acids. The CDR3 DNA reads TGTGCCGGAGGAAGGGAGACCCAGTACTTC. Amino acid sequence: CAGGRETQYF.